These 10 T cell receptor beta chains were all obtained from the same sample, sequenced in a study of blood T cell repertoires in COVID-19 (dated by TCRdb to about 2020). The library came from the immunoSEQ multiplex PCR assay. TCRdb took this table from immuneACCESS and kept in-frame rearrangements with V and J called. Such tables lack part of the clones; where checked against another copy, unresolved V genes explain under half of the gap, and the rest is unexplained. The sample data list around 100,000 clones, and more than 70% of these were observed just once. The ten largest clones represent around 10% of the sample. Material for sequencing was peripheral blood. The receptors were gathered from a woman aged 25 to 45 with acute or convalescent COVID-19.

This chain connects TRBV5-1 to TRBJ1-3; D ambiguous. The CDR3 runs 14 residues. V shed 0 bases and J shed 2 bases, with 6 bases lying between them. The V gene's germline CDR1 is SGHRS and CDR2 YFSETQ. In DNA form, the CDR3 reads TGCGCCAGCAGCTTGGGGAGCACTGGAAACACCATATATTTT. It translates to CASSLGSTGNTIYF.

V gene TRBV6-5 combines with J gene TRBJ1-4; 8 nucleotides align to TRBD1. Germline V gene lookup returns CDR1 MNHEY and CDR2 SVGAGI. V lost 3 bases, J lost 10 bases, and 1 base stayed unmatched. The CDR3 consists of 12 residues. This CDR3 reads CASSYDRGKLFF. CDR3 DNA: TGTGCCAGCAGTTATGACAGGGGAAAACTGTTTTTT.

This clone showed up just a few times. The chain has TRBV2 and TRBJ1-6, with D unclear. V was clipped by 4 bases and J by 10 bases, with 17 bases between them. The CDR3 has 15 amino acids. Germline V gene lookup returns CDR1 SNHLY and CDR2 FYNNEI. CDR3 in DNA: TGTGCCAGCAGTGGCCTAGGCCCAACTAGATCACCCCTCCACTTT. Translation gives CASSGLGPTRSPLHF.

The rearrangement joins TRBV28 to TRBJ2-1; 8 nucleotides match TRBD2. The CDR3 covers 16 residues. Germline V gives CDR1 MDHEN, CDR2 SYDVKM. The ends lost 3 bases at V and 3 bases at J; junction bases unmatched: 7. The CDR3 nucleotides are TGTGCCAGCAGTTTCAATATCGCGGGGGGCTACAATGAGCAGTTCTTC. It specifies CASSFNIAGGYNEQFF. The entire variable domain, with the rest obtained from reference TRBV28 and TRBJ2-1, is as follows: DVKVTQSSRYLVKRTGEKVFLECVQDMDHENMFWYRQDPGLGLRLIYFSYDVKMKEKGDIPEGYSVSREKKERFSLILESASTNQTSMYLCASSFNIAGGYNEQFFGPGTRLTVL.

The chain combines TRBV7-9 with TRBJ2-3; 8 bases are shared with TRBD2. Losses at the gene ends were 3 bases for V and 4 bases for J; bases not matched to a gene: 6. The CDR3 has 15 residues. Germline-derived CDR1 and CDR2 are SEHNR and FQNEAQ (reference sequence). DNA for the CDR3: TGTGCCAGCAGCTTGAGAGCGGGGGACTCAGATACGCAGTATTTT. This codes for CASSLRAGDSDTQYF.

This clone was seen more than once but under ten times. This sequence joins TRBV19 and TRBJ1-2, with no clear D. V lost 6 bases and J 6 bases, leaving 11 bases between the germline ends. Germline loops: CDR1 LNHDA, CDR2 SQIVND (reference sequence). The length of the CDR3 is 12 residues. The CDR3 nucleotides read TGTGCCAGTAGCACGGGGTTCCATGGCTACACCTTC. Translated, it gives CASSTGFHGYTF.

This chain connects TRBV6-5 to TRBJ1-1; maybe TRBD1 (6 bases). The CDR3 loop spans 12 amino acids. The ends were cut back, 9 bases at V and 2 bases at J, with 10 bases in the middle. Germline values: CDR1 MNHEY, CDR2 SVGAGI. The CDR3 loop reads CASGQPNTEAFF. The CDR3 nucleotides are TGTGCCAGTGGACAGCCAAACACTGAAGCTTTCTTT.

This clone was recorded once. The rearrangement links TRBV5-1 to TRBJ1-6; 7 bases are shared with TRBD1. Germline CDR1 is SGHRS and CDR2 is YFSETQ. The CDR3 extends over 15 amino acids. Trimming at V came to 4 bases and at J to 8 bases, leaving 9 bases not matched to a gene. CDR3 sequence: CASSADRNSDSPLHF. The CDR3 DNA reads TGCGCCAGCAGCGCGGACAGGAATTCGGATTCACCCCTCCACTTT.

The rearrangement joins TRBV30 to TRBJ1-2, with 11 bases fitting TRBD1. Germline V gene sequence: CDR1 GTSNPN, CDR2 SVGIG (reference sequence). The CDR3 runs 12 residues. V lost 5 bases, J lost 4 bases, and 0 bases stayed unmatched. The CDR3 DNA reads TGTGCCTGGGGGACAGGGGGCTATGGCTACACCTTC. Protein sequence: CAWGTGGYGYTF.

This clone was seen a handful of times. As DNA, the CDR3 is TGCGCCAGCAGTACAGGGTTTGGCGAGCAGTACTTC. It translates to CASSTGFGEQYF. The chain joins TRBV10-1 to TRBJ2-7, with D possibly matching TRBD1 (6 bases). CDR3 size: 12 residues. V lost 5 bases to trimming and J lost 6 bases, with 11 bases between them. Germline-derived CDR1 and CDR2 are WNHNN and SYGVQD (reference sequence).